This TCR beta chain was sequenced during a study of blood T cell repertoires in COVID-19. Looking at the study overall: The United States, Italy and Spain supplied acute and convalescent COVID-19 samples. From T cells, B-cell-depleted T cells, or PBMCs came the material, which was cDNA or gDNA.

Germline loops: CDR1 MDHEN, CDR2 SYDVKM. This CDR3 is 15 amino acids long. With 3 bases removed from V and 0 bases from J, the gap between germline ends came to 9 bases. Authors' analysis steps: It was from reference gene primer amplification that nucleated cell counts were estimated. Data came from immunoSEQ multiplex PCR; TCRdb stores just in-frame clones and leaves some out. V, J and clone size derive from that table, while D and trimming were established from the DNA sequence. The profile shows about 140,000 clones, approximately 90% of them singletons. The sequenced sample consisted of peripheral blood. This clonotype was sampled from a woman aged 50 to 60 with acute or convalescent COVID-19. The rearrangement links TRBV28 to TRBJ1-3; D gene uncertain. The CDR3: CASSLIGISGNTIYF. For the CDR3, the DNA is TGTGCCAGCAGTTTGATCGGGATCTCTGGAAACACCATATATTTT.